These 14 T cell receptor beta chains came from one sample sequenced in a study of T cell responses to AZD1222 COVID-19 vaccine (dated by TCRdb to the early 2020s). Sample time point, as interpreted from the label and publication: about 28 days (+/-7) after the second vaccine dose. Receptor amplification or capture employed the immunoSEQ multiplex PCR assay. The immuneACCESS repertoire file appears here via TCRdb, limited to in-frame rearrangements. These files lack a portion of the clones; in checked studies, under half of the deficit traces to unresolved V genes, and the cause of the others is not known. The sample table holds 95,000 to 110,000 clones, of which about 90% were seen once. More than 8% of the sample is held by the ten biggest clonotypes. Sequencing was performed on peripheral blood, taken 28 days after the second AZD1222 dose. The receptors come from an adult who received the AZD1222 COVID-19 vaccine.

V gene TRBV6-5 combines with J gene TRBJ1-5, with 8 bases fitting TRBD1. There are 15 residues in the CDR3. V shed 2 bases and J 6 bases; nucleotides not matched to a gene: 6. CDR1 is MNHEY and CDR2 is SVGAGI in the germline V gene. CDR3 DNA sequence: TGTGCCAGCAGTTACCGACAGGGGAGAGGTCAGCCCCAGCATTTT. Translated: CASSYRQGRGQPQHF.

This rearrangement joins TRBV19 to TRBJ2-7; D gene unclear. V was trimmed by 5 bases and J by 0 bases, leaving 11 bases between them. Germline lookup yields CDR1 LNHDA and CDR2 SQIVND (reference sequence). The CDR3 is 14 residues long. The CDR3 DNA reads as TGTGCCAGTAGTCTGGGTGCAAGCTCCTACGAGCAGTACTTC. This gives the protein CASSLGASSYEQYF.

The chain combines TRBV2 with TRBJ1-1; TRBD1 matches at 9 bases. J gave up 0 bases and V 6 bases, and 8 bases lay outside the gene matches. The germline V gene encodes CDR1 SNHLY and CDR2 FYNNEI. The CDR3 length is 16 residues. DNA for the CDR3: TGTGCCAGCAGCCAGAGACAGGGGGGGATGAACACTGAAGCTTTCTTT. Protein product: CASSQRQGGMNTEAFF.

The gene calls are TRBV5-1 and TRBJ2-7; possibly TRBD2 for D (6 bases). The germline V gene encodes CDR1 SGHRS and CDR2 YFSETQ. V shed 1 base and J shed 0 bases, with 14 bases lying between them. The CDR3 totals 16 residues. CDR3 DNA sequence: TGCGCCAGCAGCTTGAAATGGGGTAGCGGCTCCTACGAGCAGTACTTC. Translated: CASSLKWGSGSYEQYF.

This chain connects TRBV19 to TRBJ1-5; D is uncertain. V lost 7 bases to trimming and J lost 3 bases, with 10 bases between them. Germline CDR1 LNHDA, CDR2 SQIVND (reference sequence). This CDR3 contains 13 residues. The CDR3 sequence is CASIPGFNQPQHF. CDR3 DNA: TGTGCCAGTATACCGGGGTTCAATCAGCCCCAGCATTTT.

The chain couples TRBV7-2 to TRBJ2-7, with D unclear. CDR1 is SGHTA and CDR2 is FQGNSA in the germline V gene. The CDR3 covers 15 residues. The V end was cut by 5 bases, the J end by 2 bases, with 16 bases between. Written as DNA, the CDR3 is TGTGCCAGCAGCCCATACTACTCTAGAGCCTACGAGCAGTACTTC. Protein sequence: CASSPYYSRAYEQYF.

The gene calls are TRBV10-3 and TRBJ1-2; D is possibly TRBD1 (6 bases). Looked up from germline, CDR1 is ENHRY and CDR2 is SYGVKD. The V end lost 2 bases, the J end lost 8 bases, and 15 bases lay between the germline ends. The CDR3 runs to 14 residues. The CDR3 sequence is CAISEGGGAEGYTF. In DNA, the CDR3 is TGTGCCATCAGTGAGGGGGGGGGCGCTGAGGGCTACACCTTC.

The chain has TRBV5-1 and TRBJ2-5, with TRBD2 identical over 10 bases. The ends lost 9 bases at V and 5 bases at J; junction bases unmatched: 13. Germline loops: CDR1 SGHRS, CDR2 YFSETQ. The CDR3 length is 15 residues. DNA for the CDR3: TGCGCCACCGCAGGAGCGGGAGGGCTCGATGAGACCCAGTACTTC. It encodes CATAGAGGLDETQYF.

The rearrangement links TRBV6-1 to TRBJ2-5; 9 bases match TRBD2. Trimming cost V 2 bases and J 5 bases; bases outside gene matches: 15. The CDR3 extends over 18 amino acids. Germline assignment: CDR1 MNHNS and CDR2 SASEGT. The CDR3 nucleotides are TGTGCCAGCAGTGAACGCGGGTTTGGCGGGGGGGCCTTGGAGACCCAGTACTTC. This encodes CASSERGFGGGALETQYF.

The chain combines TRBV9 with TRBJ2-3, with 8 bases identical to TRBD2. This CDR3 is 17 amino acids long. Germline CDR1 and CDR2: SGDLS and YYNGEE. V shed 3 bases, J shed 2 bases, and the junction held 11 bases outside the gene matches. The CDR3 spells CASSGPRGGSNTDTQYF. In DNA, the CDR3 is TGTGCCAGCAGCGGACCTCGCGGGGGGTCGAACACAGATACGCAGTATTTT.

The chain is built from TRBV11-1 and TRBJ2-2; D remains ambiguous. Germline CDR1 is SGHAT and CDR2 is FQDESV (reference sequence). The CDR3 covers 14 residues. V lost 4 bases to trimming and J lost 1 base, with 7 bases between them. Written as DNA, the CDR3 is TGTGCCAGCAGCTACGGTGGGAACACCGGGGAGCTGTTTTTT. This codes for CASSYGGNTGELFF.

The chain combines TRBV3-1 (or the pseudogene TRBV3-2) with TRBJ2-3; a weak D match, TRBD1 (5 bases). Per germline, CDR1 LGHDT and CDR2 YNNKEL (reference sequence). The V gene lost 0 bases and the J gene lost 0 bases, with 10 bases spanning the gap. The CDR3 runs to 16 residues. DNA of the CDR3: TGTGCCAGCAGCCAAGATCCGGCAGGGAGCACAGATACGCAGTATTTT. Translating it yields CASSQDPAGSTDTQYF.

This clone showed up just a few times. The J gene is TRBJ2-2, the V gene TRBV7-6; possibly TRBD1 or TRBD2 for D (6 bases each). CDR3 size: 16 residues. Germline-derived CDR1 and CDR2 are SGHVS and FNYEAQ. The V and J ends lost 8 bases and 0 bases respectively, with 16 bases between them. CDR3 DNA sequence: TGTGCCAGCCAAAAAGGGGGAGGAACGAACACCGGGGAGCTGTTTTTT. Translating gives CASQKGGGTNTGELFF.

CDR3 loop: CASSQDHHRGTQYF. The CDR3 DNA is TGCGCCAGCAGCCAAGACCACCACCGGGGGACGCAGTATTTT. The rearrangement joins TRBV4-1 to TRBJ2-3; tentatively, D is TRBD2 (6 bases). Germline V lookup: CDR1 MGHRA, CDR2 YSYEKL. Trimming pared 0 bases from V and 9 bases from J, leaving 13 bases between. CDR3 length equals 14 residues.